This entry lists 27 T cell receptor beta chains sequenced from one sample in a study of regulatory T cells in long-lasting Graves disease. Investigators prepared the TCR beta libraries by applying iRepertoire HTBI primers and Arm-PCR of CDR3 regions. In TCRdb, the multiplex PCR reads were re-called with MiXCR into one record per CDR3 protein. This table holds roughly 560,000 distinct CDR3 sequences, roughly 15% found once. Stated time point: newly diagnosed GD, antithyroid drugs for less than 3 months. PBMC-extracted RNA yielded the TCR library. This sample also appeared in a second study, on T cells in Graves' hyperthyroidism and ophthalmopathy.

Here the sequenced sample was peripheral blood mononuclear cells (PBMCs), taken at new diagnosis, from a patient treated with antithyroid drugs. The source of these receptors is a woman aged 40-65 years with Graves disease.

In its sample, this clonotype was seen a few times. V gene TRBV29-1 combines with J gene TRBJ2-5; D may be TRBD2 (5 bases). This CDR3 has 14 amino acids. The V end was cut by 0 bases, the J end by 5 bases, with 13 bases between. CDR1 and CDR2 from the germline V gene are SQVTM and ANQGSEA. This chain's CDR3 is CSVEDASGRETQYF. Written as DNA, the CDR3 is TGCAGCGTTGAAGATGCGAGCGGCAGGGAGACCCAGTACTTC.

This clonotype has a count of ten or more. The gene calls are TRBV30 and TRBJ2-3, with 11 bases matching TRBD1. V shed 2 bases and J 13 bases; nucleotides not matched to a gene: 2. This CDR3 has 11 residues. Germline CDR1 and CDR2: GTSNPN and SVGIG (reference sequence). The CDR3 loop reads CAWSTGQGEYF. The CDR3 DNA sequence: TGTGCCTGGAGTACGGGACAGGGGGAGTATTTT.

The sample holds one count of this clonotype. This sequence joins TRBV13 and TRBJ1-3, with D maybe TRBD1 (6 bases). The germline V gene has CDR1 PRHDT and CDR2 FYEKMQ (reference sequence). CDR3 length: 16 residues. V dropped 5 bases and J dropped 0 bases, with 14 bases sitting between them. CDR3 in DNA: TGTGCCAGCAGCCTGAACACAGGGATCTCTGGAAACACCATATATTTT. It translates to CASSLNTGISGNTIYF.

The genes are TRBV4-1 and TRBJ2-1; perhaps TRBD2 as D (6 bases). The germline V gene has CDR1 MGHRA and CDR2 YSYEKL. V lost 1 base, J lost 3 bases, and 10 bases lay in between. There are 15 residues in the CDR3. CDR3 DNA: TGCGCCAGCAGCCAAGGCCTCGGGGGCTACAATGAGCAGTTCTTC. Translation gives CASSQGLGGYNEQFF.

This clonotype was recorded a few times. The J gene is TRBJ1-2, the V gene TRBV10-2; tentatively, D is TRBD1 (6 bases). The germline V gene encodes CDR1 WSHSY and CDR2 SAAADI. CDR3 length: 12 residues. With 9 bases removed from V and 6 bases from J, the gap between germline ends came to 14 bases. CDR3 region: CARQGGFDGYTF. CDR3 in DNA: TGCGCCAGACAGGGAGGATTCGATGGCTACACCTTC.

The CDR3 DNA is TGTGCCATCCCGGTGAGGCAGACGGGTGGCTACACCTTC. Residues: CAIPVRQTGGYTF. The J gene is TRBJ1-2, the V gene TRBV6-1; D is unresolved. There are 13 residues in the CDR3. V lost 10 bases to trimming and J lost 7 bases, with 19 bases between them. Germline-derived CDR1 and CDR2 are MNHNS and SASEGT.

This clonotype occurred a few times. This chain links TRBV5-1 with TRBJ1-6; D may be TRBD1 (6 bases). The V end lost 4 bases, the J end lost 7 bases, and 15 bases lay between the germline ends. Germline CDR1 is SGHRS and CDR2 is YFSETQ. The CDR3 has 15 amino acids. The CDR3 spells CASSPWTASNSPLHF. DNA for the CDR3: TGCGCCAGCAGCCCCTGGACAGCCTCCAATTCACCCCTCCACTTT.

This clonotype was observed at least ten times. The CDR3 sequence: CASSQERLAKNIQYF. As DNA, the CDR3 is TGTGCCAGCAGCCAAGAGAGGCTTGCAAAAAACATTCAGTACTTC. V is TRBV3-1 and J is TRBJ2-4; unclear D gene. The CDR3 consists of 15 residues. Per the germline V gene, CDR1 is LGHDT and CDR2 is YNNKEL (reference sequence). V was shortened by 0 bases and J by 4 bases, with 10 bases between the two germline ends.

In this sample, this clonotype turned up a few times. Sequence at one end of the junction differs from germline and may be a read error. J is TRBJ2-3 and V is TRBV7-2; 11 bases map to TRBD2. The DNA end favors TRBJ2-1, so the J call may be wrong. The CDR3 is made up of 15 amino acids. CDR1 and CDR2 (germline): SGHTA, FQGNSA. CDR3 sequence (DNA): TGCGCCAGCAGCCCCACTAGCGGGAGCGACAATGAGCAGTTCTTC. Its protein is CASSPTSGSDNEQFF.

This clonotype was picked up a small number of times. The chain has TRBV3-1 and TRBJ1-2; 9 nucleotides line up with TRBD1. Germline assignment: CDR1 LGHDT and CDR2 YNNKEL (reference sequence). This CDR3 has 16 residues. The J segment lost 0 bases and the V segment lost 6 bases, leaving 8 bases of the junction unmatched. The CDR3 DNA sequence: TGTGCCAGCAGGGGGACAGGGAGCCTCGCTAACTATGGCTACACCTTC. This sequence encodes CASRGTGSLANYGYTF.

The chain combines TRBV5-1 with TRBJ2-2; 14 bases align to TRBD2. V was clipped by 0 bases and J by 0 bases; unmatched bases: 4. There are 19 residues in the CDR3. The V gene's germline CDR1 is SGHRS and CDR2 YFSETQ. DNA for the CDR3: TGCGCCAGCAGCTTGGTCGGGACTAGCGGGGGCGCGAACACCGGGGAGCTGTTTTTT. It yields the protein CASSLVGTSGGANTGELFF.

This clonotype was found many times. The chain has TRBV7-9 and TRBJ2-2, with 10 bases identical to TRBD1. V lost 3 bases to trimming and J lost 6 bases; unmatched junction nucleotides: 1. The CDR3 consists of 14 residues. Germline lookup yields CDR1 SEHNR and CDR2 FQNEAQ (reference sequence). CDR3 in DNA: TGTGCCAGCAGCTTCGGGACAGGGGCCGGGGAGCTGTTTTTT. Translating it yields CASSFGTGAGELFF.

The CDR3 loop is CASSWDSRSYNEQFF. In nucleotides, the CDR3 is TGTGCCAGCAGCTGGGACTCACGAAGCTACAATGAGCAGTTCTTC. The chain has TRBV6-4 and TRBJ2-1, with D perhaps TRBD2 (6 bases). Germline V gene lookup returns CDR1 MRHNA and CDR2 SNTAGT. This CDR3 contains 15 residues. Trimming cost V 6 bases and J 3 bases, with 15 bases left between them.

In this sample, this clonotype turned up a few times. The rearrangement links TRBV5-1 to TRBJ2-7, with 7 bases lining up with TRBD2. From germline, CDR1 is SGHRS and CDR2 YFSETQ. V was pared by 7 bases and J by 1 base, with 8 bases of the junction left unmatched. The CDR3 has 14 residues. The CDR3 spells CASRPLGGSYEQYF. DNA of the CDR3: TGCGCCAGCCGCCCTCTGGGAGGGTCCTACGAGCAGTACTTC.

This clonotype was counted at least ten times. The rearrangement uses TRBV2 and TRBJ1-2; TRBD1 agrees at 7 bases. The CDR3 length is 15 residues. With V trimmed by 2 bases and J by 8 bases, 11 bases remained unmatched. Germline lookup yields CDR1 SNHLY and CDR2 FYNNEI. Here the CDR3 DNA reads TGTGCCAGCAGTGAAATAAGGCAGGGGGATCGGGGCTACACCTTC. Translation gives CASSEIRQGDRGYTF.

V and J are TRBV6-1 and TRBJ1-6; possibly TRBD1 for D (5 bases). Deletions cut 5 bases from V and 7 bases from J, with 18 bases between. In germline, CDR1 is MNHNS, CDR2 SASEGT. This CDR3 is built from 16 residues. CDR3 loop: CASSPRAQVVNSPLHF. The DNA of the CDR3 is TGTGCCAGCAGTCCGCGTGCACAGGTGGTAAATTCACCCCTCCACTTT.

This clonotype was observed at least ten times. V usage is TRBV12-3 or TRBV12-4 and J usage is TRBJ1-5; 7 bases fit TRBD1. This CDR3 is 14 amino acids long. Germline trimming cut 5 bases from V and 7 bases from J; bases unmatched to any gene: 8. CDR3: CASSPLKGAQPQHF. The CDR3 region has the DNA TGTGCCAGCAGTCCTCTGAAGGGGGCACAGCCCCAGCATTTT.

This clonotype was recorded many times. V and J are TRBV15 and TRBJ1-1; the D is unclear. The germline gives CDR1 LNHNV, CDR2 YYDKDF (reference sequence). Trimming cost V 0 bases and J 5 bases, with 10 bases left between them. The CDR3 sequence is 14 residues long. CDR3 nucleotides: TGTGCCACCAGCAGAGATCGGGGTGGAACTGAAGCTTTCTTT. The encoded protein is CATSRDRGGTEAFF.

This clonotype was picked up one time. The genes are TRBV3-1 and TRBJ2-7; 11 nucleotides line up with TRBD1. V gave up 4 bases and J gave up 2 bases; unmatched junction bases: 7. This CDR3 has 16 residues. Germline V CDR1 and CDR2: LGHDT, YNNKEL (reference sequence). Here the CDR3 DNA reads TGTGCCAGCAGCCGCCCTCGGACAGGGGGCACCTACGAGCAGTACTTC. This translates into CASSRPRTGGTYEQYF.

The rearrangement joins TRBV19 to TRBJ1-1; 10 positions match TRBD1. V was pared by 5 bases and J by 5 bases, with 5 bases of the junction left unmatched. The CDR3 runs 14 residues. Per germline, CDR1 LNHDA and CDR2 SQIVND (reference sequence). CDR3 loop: CASSDRGRETEAFF. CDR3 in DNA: TGTGCCAGTAGTGACAGGGGGCGCGAGACTGAAGCTTTCTTT.

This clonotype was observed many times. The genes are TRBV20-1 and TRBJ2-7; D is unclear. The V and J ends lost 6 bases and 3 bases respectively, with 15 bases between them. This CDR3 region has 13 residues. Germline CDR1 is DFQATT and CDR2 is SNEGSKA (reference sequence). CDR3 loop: CSAGKTEYYEQYF. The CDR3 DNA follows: TGCAGTGCGGGGAAGACGGAGTACTACGAGCAGTACTTC.

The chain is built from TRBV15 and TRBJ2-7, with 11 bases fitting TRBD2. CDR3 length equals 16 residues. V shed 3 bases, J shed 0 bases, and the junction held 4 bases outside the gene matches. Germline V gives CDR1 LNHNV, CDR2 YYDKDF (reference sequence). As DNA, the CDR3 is TGTGCCACCAGCAGCGAAACTAGCGGGAGCTCCTACGAGCAGTACTTC. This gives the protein CATSSETSGSSYEQYF.

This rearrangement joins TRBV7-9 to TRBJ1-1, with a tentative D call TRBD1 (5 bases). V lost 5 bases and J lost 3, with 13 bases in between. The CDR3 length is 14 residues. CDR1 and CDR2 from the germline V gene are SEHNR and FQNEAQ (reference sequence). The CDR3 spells CASSRLGVHTEAFF. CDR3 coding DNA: TGTGCCAGCAGCCGATTGGGGGTACACACTGAAGCTTTCTTT.

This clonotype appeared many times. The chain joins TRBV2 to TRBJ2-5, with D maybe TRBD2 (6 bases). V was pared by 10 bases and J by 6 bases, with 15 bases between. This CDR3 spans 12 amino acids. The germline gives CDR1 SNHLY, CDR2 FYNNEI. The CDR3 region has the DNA TGTGCCATCGACCTACGCGGGAAGACCCAGTACTTC. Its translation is CAIDLRGKTQYF.

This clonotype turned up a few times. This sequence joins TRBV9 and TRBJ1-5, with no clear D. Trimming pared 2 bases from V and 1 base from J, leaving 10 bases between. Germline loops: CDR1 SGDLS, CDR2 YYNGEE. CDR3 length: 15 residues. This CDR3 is CASSVSPQSNQPQHF. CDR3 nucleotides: TGTGCCAGCAGCGTTTCGCCACAAAGCAATCAGCCCCAGCATTTT.

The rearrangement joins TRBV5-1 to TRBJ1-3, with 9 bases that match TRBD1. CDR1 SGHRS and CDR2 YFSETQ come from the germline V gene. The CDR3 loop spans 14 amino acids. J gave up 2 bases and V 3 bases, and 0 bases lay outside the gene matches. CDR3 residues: CASSWDRAGNTIYF. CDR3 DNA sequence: TGCGCCAGCAGCTGGGACAGGGCTGGAAACACCATATATTTT.

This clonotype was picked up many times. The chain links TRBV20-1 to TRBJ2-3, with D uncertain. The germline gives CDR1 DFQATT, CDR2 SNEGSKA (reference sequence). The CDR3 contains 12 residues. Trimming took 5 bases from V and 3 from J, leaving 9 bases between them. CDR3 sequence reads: CSAHRATDTQYF. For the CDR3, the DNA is TGCAGTGCTCACCGGGCTACAGATACGCAGTATTTT.